One TCR beta chain is described in this entry. Its antigen is still unknown. It was at deep level that the assay was run. Per the original data handling: Because ImmunoSEQ provided only junction sequences with no quality scores, the filtering differed. Sequencing used immunoSEQ multiplex PCR; TCRdb keeps in-frame clones, though not all of them. V and J calls and clone size are those listed in that table; D and trimming were worked out from the DNA. The sample records 850,000 to 1,200,000 clones, approximately 72% being singletons. Germline CDR1 and CDR2: SGDLS and YYNGEE. The CDR3 consists of 16 residues. V dropped 0 bases and J dropped 4; count of bases not matched to a gene: 7. The data are from a study of shared clonotypes between healthy human individuals. General observations from the study: Memory subsets had estimated richness that was generally smaller than that of naive subsets. Tissue TCR repertoires likely differ from these blood-only repertoires.

What was sequenced was memory CD4+ T cells sorted from blood. The subset was: CD45RA-negative fraction. This chain links TRBV9 with TRBJ2-5, with 9 bases matching TRBD2. The sequence was collected from a man younger than 30 in good health. The CDR3 region is CASSVVASGIAETQYF. The CDR3 region has the DNA TGTGCCAGCAGCGTAGTGGCTAGCGGGATCGCAGAGACCCAGTACTTC.